A single sample gave rise to the 11 T cell receptor beta chains below, sequenced in a study of response to subunit inactivated influenza vaccine. TCRdb re-analysed the RT-PCR reads in MiXCR, keeping a single row per CDR3 protein. The table lists about 240,000 distinct CDR3 sequences, over 9% of them singletons. The sample consisted of non-naive T cells sorted from PBMCs, taken roughly 15 days before vaccination. These receptors came from a man between 50 and 59 years old who received an inactivated influenza vaccine.

This clonotype was counted ten times or more. The chain joins TRBV15 to TRBJ2-7; no firm D call. Germline V CDR1 and CDR2: LNHNV, YYDKDF (reference sequence). This CDR3 has 12 amino acids. V was shortened by 0 bases and J by 3 bases, with 3 bases between the two germline ends. The CDR3 DNA reads as TGTGCCACCAGCAGAGACAGCTACGAGCAGTACTTC. It specifies CATSRDSYEQYF.

This clonotype was counted a few times. This rearrangement joins TRBV20-1 to TRBJ1-2; D unclear. Trimming shortened V by 2 bases and J by 6 bases, and 16 bases separated the two germline ends. CDR3 length equals 14 residues. The germline V gene encodes CDR1 DFQATT and CDR2 SNEGSKA (reference sequence). The CDR3 DNA follows: TGCAGTGCTAGACCTCGACAAATAGGAGATGGCTACACCTTC. Translated: CSARPRQIGDGYTF.

This clonotype appeared a few times. J is TRBJ2-1 and V is TRBV6-2 or TRBV6-3; 9 bases agree with TRBD2. Germline V gives CDR1 MNHEY, CDR2 SVGEGT. This CDR3 is built from 17 residues. V gave up 2 bases and J gave up 2 bases; unmatched junction bases: 7. The CDR3 is CASSYGGSGGPYNEQFF. For the CDR3, the DNA is TGTGCCAGCAGTTACGGGGGTAGCGGGGGACCCTACAATGAGCAGTTCTTC.

CDR3: CSAPRRTTSPETQYF. CDR3 nucleotides: TGCAGTGCCCCGAGGCGAACCACATCCCCAGAGACCCAGTACTTC. V and J are TRBV20-1 and TRBJ2-5; D is unresolved. Germline V lookup: CDR1 DFQATT, CDR2 SNEGSKA (reference sequence). With 6 bases removed from V and 4 bases from J, the gap between germline ends came to 21 bases. This CDR3 is built from 15 residues.

This clonotype was seen at least ten times. CDR3 nucleotides: TGCAGCGCAACCGGGACCCTGGGAGAGACCCAGTACTTC. It translates to CSATGTLGETQYF. This chain joins TRBV29-1 and TRBJ2-5; D possibly matches TRBD1 or TRBD2 (5 bases each). V lost 7 bases and J lost 4, with 16 bases in between. The CDR3 runs 13 residues. Germline V gene sequence: CDR1 SQVTM, CDR2 ANQGSEA.

Only a few counts were recorded for this clonotype. This chain connects TRBV29-1 to TRBJ2-5, with 12 nucleotides matching TRBD1. Looked up from germline, CDR1 is SQVTM and CDR2 is ANQGSEA. The CDR3 runs 14 residues. V was clipped by 8 bases and J by 4 bases; unmatched bases: 8. The CDR3: CSSGTGGGSETQYF. In DNA form, the CDR3 reads TGCAGCTCGGGGACAGGGGGCGGTTCAGAGACCCAGTACTTC.

The chain carries TRBV6-2 or TRBV6-3 and TRBJ2-7; D gene ambiguous. The V gene lost 6 bases and the J gene lost 1 base, with 10 bases spanning the gap. The length of the CDR3 is 13 residues. Looked up from germline, CDR1 is MNHEY and CDR2 is SVGEGT. DNA for the CDR3: TGTGCCAGCAGCGACCCATGGTCCTACGAGCAGTACTTC. Residues: CASSDPWSYEQYF.

The sample holds a few counts of this clonotype. The rearrangement uses TRBV6-1 and TRBJ2-2, with 7 bases matching TRBD2. The junction had 13 bases not matched to a gene; V was cut back by 7 bases and J by 8 bases. This CDR3 has 15 amino acids. CDR1 and CDR2 (germline): MNHNS, SASEGT. The DNA of the CDR3 is TGTGCCAGCATGAGAGTCGCGGGAGTTGCGGGGGAGCTGTTTTTT. This sequence encodes CASMRVAGVAGELFF.

This clonotype has more than one count but fewer than ten. At one of its ends the junction is not consistent with the germline gene, which may arise from a read error. The J gene is TRBJ2-7, the V gene TRBV2, with TRBD1 matching over 8 bases. The CDR3 loop spans 11 amino acids. Germline CDR1 and CDR2: SNHLY and FYNNEI. Written as DNA, the CDR3 is TGTGCCAGCAGGGTAGACAGGGGCCCTACGTTC. Protein product: CASRVDRGPTF.

This clonotype has only a few counts. The chain joins TRBV20-1 to TRBJ1-1; D is unresolved. Trimming cost V 1 base and J 4 bases, with 7 bases left between them. This CDR3 is built from 12 residues. CDR1 and CDR2 from the germline V gene are DFQATT and SNEGSKA (reference sequence). CDR3 nucleotide sequence: TGCAGTGCTAGAGGGGGAGGCACTGAAGCTTTCTTT. This translates into CSARGGGTEAFF.

This clonotype was counted ten times or more. J is TRBJ2-4 and V is TRBV11-1; TRBD1 is a possible D gene (6 bases). Trimming left V 4 bases short and J 0 bases short, with 19 bases between. The CDR3 has 18 residues. The germline V gene has CDR1 SGHAT and CDR2 FQDESV (reference sequence). The CDR3, as DNA: TGTGCCAGCAGCTCGACCGACAGGCCCCCCATAGCCAAAAACATTCAGTACTTC. This sequence encodes CASSSTDRPPIAKNIQYF.